A single sample gave rise to the 8 T cell receptor beta chains below, sequenced in a study of T cell changes during pregnancy in multiple sclerosis. The assay was immunoSEQ multiplex PCR, and TCRdb's table has in-frame clones only and misses some. This sample has about 67,000 clones; 75% to 95% occur once, and the top ten carry approximately 2.4%. The sequencing used peripheral blood, collected in the first trimester of pregnancy. The receptors shown here come from a female donor with multiple sclerosis, enrolled in a pregnancy study.

J is TRBJ2-1 and V is TRBV2; D might be TRBD1 (5 bases). The CDR3 has 14 residues. The V gene lost 5 bases and the J gene lost 6 bases, with 14 bases spanning the gap. Germline V gene data show CDR1 as SNHLY and CDR2 as FYNNEI. CDR3 in amino acids: CASSQDWGSNEQFF. The CDR3 DNA follows: TGTGCCAGCAGTCAAGACTGGGGCAGCAATGAGCAGTTCTTC.

The genes are TRBV9 and TRBJ1-1, with 9 bases fitting TRBD1. Losses at the gene ends were 0 bases for V and 3 bases for J; bases not matched to a gene: 3. CDR3 size: 15 residues. CDR1 and CDR2 from the germline V gene are SGDLS and YYNGEE. The CDR3 DNA sequence: TGTGCCAGCAGCGTAGCCGACAGGGGGGACACTGAAGCTTTCTTT. The encoded protein is CASSVADRGDTEAFF.

V is TRBV5-1 and J is TRBJ2-1, with 7 bases identical to TRBD1. V lost 4 bases, J lost 6 bases, and 7 bases stayed unmatched. CDR1 SGHRS and CDR2 YFSETQ come from the germline V gene. The CDR3 runs to 14 residues. CDR3 loop: CASSGWDSRNEQFF. In DNA form, the CDR3 reads TGCGCCAGCAGCGGGTGGGACAGTCGCAATGAGCAGTTCTTC.

J is TRBJ2-7 and V is TRBV2, with 7 bases identical to TRBD1. CDR3 size: 14 residues. Germline values: CDR1 SNHLY, CDR2 FYNNEI. Trimming at V came to 6 bases and at J to 3 bases, leaving 8 bases not matched to a gene. Here the CDR3 DNA reads TGTGCCAGCAGCCCCGGGACAGCGTACTACGAGCAGTACTTC. Amino acid sequence: CASSPGTAYYEQYF.

The rearrangement joins TRBV28 to TRBJ2-1, with D maybe TRBD2 (6 bases). With 2 bases removed from V and 9 bases from J, the gap between germline ends came to 11 bases. Germline loops: CDR1 MDHEN, CDR2 SYDVKM. The CDR3 spans 13 residues. Written as DNA, the CDR3 is TGTGCCAGCAGTTTACCTAGCGCTAGTGAGCAGTTCTTC. As protein: CASSLPSASEQFF.

This chain uses TRBV6-1 with TRBJ2-5; 12 bases are shared with TRBD2. The CDR3 has 14 amino acids. Germline lookup yields CDR1 MNHNS and CDR2 SASEGT. V shed 10 bases, J shed 2 bases, and the junction held 5 bases outside the gene matches. CDR3 bases: TGTGCCACCAGAGGACTAGCGGGACAAGAGACCCAGTACTTC. This translates into CATRGLAGQETQYF.

V gene TRBV7-3 combines with J gene TRBJ1-2; possibly TRBD1 for D (5 bases). V lost 5 bases and J 1 base, leaving 14 bases between the germline ends. Germline V gene sequence: CDR1 SGHTA, CDR2 FQGTGA. CDR3 length: 15 residues. CDR3 DNA: TGTGCCAGCAGCCGTCTGACAGCCCTTAACTATGGCTACACCTTC. Encoded protein: CASSRLTALNYGYTF.

V and J are TRBV5-1 and TRBJ2-1, with 12 bases identical to TRBD2. Trimming removed 4 bases from V and 8 bases from J; junction bases left unmatched: 7. The germline V gene encodes CDR1 SGHRS and CDR2 YFSETQ. CDR3 length: 15 residues. In DNA form, the CDR3 reads TGCGCCAGCAGCGATGGACTAGCGGGGTTGGATGAGCAGTTCTTC. It yields the protein CASSDGLAGLDEQFF.